This T cell receptor (beta chain) was captured by sequencing in a study of T cell repertoires in cytomegalovirus infection. About the research overall: Epitope selection comprised recently identified HLA-C-restricted CMV epitopes and well-studied HLA-B-restricted CMV epitopes. Findings and limits, study-wide: HLA-C-restricted CMV-specific TCR beta clonotypes prevailed in the ex vivo response. Carriage of CMV together with the relevant HLA was identifiable through cumulative public TCR beta family frequency.

One entry per CDR3 protein, called by TCRdb with MiXCR from the reads. Among approximately 65,000 distinct CDR3 sequences listed, 20% were seen once. The CDR3 extends over 14 amino acids. Deletions cut 6 bases from V and 2 bases from J, with 12 bases between. This clonotype has more than one count but fewer than ten. What it binds is unknown. This clonotype originated in a human donor in good health (CMV status not recorded). Some clones in this sample may be carry-over from other donors' samples. The rearrangement joins TRBV12-3 or TRBV12-4 to TRBJ2-3; D may be TRBD1 (5 bases). Sample: CD8+ T cells from cultured PBMCs, taken from culture after CMV antigen stimulation. CDR3 nucleotides: TGTGCCAGCAGCTCATCAGGGCTCACAGATACGCAGTATTTT. Amino acid sequence: CASSSSGLTDTQYF.